A single T cell receptor beta chain is shown here with its context. RNA amounts of about 0.5 to 1 ug underwent reverse transcription with random hexamers. MiXCR, run by TCRdb on the immunoSEQ multiplex PCR reads, gives a single entry per CDR3 protein. The table includes fewer than 200,000 distinct CDR3 sequences, roughly 92% detected once. Germline assignment: CDR1 MNHEY and CDR2 SVGAGI. Trimming took 11 bases from V and 0 from J, leaving 8 bases between them. This CDR3 spans 12 amino acids. This specimen comes from a study of CD8 T cells in Susac syndrome. The source is a human donor in good health. The sample was CD4+ T cells from PBMCs. The chain combines TRBV6-5 with TRBJ1-5; no clear D gene. CDR3: CAARFSNQPQHF. CDR3 DNA sequence: TGTGCCGCAAGGTTTAGCAATCAGCCCCAGCATTTT.